The 7 T cell receptor beta chains below all came from one sample that was sequenced in a study of regulatory T cells in long-lasting Graves disease. Building of the TCR beta libraries involved iRepertoire HTBI primers and Arm-PCR of CDR3 regions. TCRdb reanalysed the multiplex PCR reads using MiXCR and keeps one entry per CDR3 protein. The sample consists of some 470,000 distinct CDR3 sequences, 20% to 25% of them appearing once. The time point: persistent/refractory GD, antithyroid drugs over 5 years with positive TRAb. RNA from PBMCs was the source of the TCR library. Sequenced here: peripheral blood mononuclear cells (PBMCs), sampled when the disease was refractory, from a patient treated with antithyroid drugs. The receptors come from a female donor with Graves disease.

This clonotype was recorded at least ten times. The J gene is TRBJ1-1, the V gene TRBV10-1; D is undetermined. The V end was cut by 6 bases, the J end by 4 bases, with 15 bases between. CDR3 length: 14 residues. Germline V gene data show CDR1 as WNHNN and CDR2 as SYGVQD (reference sequence). This CDR3 is CASSLGRLGTEAFF. The CDR3 bases are TGCGCCAGCAGCCTAGGCCGGTTGGGCACTGAAGCTTTCTTT.

This clonotype has just a few counts. This chain connects TRBV7-2 to TRBJ2-5; no firm D call. There are 13 residues in the CDR3. Germline V gene lookup returns CDR1 SGHTA and CDR2 FQGNSA. The germline V and J ends were trimmed by 4 bases and 5 bases, with 11 bases remaining between them. This CDR3 reads CASSSAPPETQYF. The DNA for the CDR3 is TGTGCCAGCAGCTCCGCCCCTCCGGAGACCCAGTACTTC.

Ten or more counts support this clonotype. The chain is built from TRBV29-1 and TRBJ2-7; 9 nucleotides align to TRBD1. Looked up from germline, CDR1 is SQVTM and CDR2 is ANQGSEA. J gave up 7 bases and V 6 bases, and 10 bases lay outside the gene matches. CDR3 size: 13 residues. CDR3 in amino acids: CSVAGTGIGEQYF. The CDR3 DNA is TGCAGCGTCGCCGGGACAGGGATAGGGGAGCAGTACTTC.

The rearrangement links TRBV20-1 to TRBJ2-5, with D perhaps being TRBD1 or TRBD2 (5 bases each). The CDR3 has 17 residues. Trimming left V 0 bases short and J 5 bases short, with 22 bases between. CDR1 is DFQATT, CDR2 SNEGSKA, per germline (reference sequence). CDR3 sequence: CSARDVGRGARAETQYF. CDR3 nucleotide sequence: TGCAGTGCTAGAGATGTGGGTAGGGGAGCGCGGGCGGAGACCCAGTACTTC.

This clonotype has a handful of counts. The chain joins TRBV6-2 or TRBV6-3 to TRBJ2-5, with unresolved D. Deletions cut 0 bases from V and 1 base from J, with 6 bases between. Germline CDR1 MNHEY, CDR2 SVGEGT. This CDR3 has 14 amino acids. The DNA for the CDR3 is TGTGCCAGCAGTTACTCTGTTGCCCAAGAGACCCAGTACTTC. Translated, it gives CASSYSVAQETQYF.

At least ten counts were recorded for this clonotype. The rearrangement joins TRBV28 to TRBJ1-5, with 7 bases fitting TRBD1. This CDR3 spans 15 amino acids. In germline, CDR1 is MDHEN, CDR2 SYDVKM. J gave up 6 bases and V 4 bases, and 9 bases lay outside the gene matches. CDR3 coding DNA: TGTGCCAGCAGTTCCGGGCAGGGGGTAGTTCAGCCCCAGCATTTT. The encoded protein is CASSSGQGVVQPQHF. Looking up the rest from reference TRBV28 and TRBJ1-5 gives the full variable domain: DVKVTQSSRYLVKRTGEKVFLECVQDMDHENMFWYRQDPGLGLRLIYFSYDVKMKEKGDIPEGYSVSREKKERFSLILESASTNQTSMYLCASSSGQGVVQPQHFGDGTRLSIL.

This clonotype was recorded many times. This sequence joins TRBV27 and TRBJ2-6; 11 bases align to TRBD1. From germline, CDR1 is MNHEY and CDR2 SMNVEV (reference sequence). The CDR3 covers 19 residues. The V and J ends lost 8 bases and 0 bases, in that order; junction bases with no gene match: 12. The CDR3 DNA reads TGTGCCAGCGGAGCCCCCACGGGACAGGGGGACTCTGGGGCCAACGTCCTGACTTTC. Protein product: CASGAPTGQGDSGANVLTF.